This TCR beta chain was recorded in a study of shared clonotypes between healthy human individuals. Once extracted for a subset, genomic DNA was divided evenly among several immunoSEQ plates. Original processing notes: ImmunoSEQ output lacked quality scores and full-length reads, limiting matched filtering. This table comes from immunoSEQ multiplex PCR, and its TCRdb copy is limited to in-frame clones, with some not included. V and J calls and clone size are given by that table; D and trimming were obtained from the DNA. The table includes around 940,000 clones, about 80% detected once. Germline CDR1 SGDLS, CDR2 YYNGEE. V lost 0 bases, J lost 5 bases, and 4 bases stayed unmatched. CDR3 size: 14 residues.

This chain joins TRBV9 and TRBJ2-7, with 8 bases identical to TRBD1. Sequencing used memory CD4+ T cells sorted from blood. The subset denotes: CD45RA-negative fraction. The receptor was isolated from a man younger than 30 in good health. The CDR3 here is CASSVGAGGHEQYF. The CDR3 bases are TGTGCCAGCAGCGTAGGGGCAGGGGGCCACGAGCAGTACTTC.